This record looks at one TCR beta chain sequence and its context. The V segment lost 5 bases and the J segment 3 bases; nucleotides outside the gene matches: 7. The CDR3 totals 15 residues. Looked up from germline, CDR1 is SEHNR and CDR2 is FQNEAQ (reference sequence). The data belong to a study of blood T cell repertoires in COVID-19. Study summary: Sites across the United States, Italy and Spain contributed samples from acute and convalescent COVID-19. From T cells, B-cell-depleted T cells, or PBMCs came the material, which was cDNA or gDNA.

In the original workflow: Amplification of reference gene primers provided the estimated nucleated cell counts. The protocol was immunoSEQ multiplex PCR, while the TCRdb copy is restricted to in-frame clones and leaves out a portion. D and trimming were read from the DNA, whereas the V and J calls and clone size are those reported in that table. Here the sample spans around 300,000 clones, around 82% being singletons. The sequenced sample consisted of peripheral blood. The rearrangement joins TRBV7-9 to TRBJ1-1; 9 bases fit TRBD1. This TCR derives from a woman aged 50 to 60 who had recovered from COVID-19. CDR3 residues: CASSTGQGWDTEAFF. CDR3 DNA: TGTGCCAGCAGCACCGGACAGGGGTGGGACACTGAAGCTTTCTTT.